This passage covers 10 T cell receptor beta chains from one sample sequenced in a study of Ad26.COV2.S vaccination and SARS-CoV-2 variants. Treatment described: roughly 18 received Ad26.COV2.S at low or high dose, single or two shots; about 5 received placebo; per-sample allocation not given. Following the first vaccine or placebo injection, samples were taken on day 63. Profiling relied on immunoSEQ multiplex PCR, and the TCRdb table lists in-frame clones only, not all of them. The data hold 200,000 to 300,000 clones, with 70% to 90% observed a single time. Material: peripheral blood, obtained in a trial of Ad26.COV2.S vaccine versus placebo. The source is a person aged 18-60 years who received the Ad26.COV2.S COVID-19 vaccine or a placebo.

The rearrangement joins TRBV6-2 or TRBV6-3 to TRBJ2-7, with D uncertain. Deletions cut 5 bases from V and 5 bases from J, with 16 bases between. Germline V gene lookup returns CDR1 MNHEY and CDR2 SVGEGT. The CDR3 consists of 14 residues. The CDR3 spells CASSPTDARHEQYV. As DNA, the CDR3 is TGTGCCAGCAGTCCGACGGACGCACGACACGAGCAGTACGTC.

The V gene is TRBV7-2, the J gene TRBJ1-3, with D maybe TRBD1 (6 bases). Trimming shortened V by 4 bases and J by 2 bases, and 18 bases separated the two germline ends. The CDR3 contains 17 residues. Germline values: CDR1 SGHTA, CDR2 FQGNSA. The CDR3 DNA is TGTGCCAGCAGCTCGCTGCCCGCAGGGGCAGCTGGAAACACCATATATTTT. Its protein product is CASSSLPAGAAGNTIYF.

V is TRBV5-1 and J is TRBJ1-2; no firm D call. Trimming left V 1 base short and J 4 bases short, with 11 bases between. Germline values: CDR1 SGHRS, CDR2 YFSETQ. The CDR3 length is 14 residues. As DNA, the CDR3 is TGCGCCAGCAGCTTGAAGGCAGGAAGCTATGGCTACACCTTC. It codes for CASSLKAGSYGYTF.

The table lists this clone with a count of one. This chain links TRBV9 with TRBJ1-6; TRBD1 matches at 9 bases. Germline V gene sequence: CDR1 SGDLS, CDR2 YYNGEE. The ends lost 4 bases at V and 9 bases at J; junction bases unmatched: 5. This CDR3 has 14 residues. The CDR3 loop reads CASSSLTGGSPLHF. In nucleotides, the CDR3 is TGTGCCAGCAGCTCCCTGACAGGGGGTTCACCCCTCCACTTT.

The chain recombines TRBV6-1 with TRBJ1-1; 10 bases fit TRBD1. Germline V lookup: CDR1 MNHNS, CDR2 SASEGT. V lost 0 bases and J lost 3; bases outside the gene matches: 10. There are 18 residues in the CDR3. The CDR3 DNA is TGTGCCAGCAGTGAAGCGCGAGACAGGGGGCCTTCTGACACTGAAGCTTTCTTT. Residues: CASSEARDRGPSDTEAFF.

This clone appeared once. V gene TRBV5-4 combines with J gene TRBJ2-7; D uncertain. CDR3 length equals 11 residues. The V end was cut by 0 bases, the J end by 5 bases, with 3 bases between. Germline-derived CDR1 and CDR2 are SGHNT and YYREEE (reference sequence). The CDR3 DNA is TGTGCCAGCAGCTTGGCGGACGAGCAGTACTTC. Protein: CASSLADEQYF.

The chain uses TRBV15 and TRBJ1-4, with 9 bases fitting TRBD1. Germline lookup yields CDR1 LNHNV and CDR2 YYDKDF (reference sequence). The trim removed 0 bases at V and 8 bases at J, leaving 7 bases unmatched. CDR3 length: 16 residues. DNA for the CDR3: TGTGCCACCAGCAGAGAGTCGGGACAGGGTAGGGAAAAACTGTTTTTT. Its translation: CATSRESGQGREKLFF.

The CDR3 sequence is CATRQGDTEAFF. DNA of the CDR3: TGTGCCACCAGACAGGGGGACACTGAAGCTTTCTTT. The chain links TRBV19 to TRBJ1-1; 9 bases match TRBD1. This CDR3 contains 12 residues. Germline V lookup: CDR1 LNHDA, CDR2 SQIVND (reference sequence). Unmatched junction bases numbered 3, after V lost 10 bases and J lost 3 bases. Looking up the rest from reference TRBV19 and TRBJ1-1 gives the full variable domain: DGGITQSPKYLFRKEGQNVTLSCEQNLNHDAMYWYRQDPGQGLRLIYYSQIVNDFQKGDIAEGYSVSREKKESFPLTVTSAQKNPTAFYLCATRQGDTEAFFGQGTRLTVV.

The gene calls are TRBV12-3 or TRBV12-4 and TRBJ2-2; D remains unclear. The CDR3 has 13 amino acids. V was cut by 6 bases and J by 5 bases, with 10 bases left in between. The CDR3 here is CASSLGSTGELFF. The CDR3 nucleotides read TGTGCCAGCAGCTTGGGATCTACCGGGGAGCTGTTTTTT.

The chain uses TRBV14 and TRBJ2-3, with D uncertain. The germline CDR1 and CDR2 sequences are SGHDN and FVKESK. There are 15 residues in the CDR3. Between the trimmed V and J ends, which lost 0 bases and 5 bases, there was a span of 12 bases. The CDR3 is CASSQDPSTKDTQYF. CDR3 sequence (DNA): TGTGCCAGCAGCCAAGATCCCTCGACAAAAGATACGCAGTATTTT.